A single sample gave rise to the 17 T cell receptor beta chains below, sequenced in a study of blood T cell repertoires in COVID-19. The assay was immunoSEQ multiplex PCR, and TCRdb's table has in-frame clones only and misses some. The sample gives 100,000 or so clones, around 88% of which show up once; over 0.35% is in the top ten. The source material was peripheral blood. Every receptor here comes from a man between 60 and 75 years old with acute or convalescent COVID-19.

CDR3 bases: TGTGCCAGCAGACGACTAGCGTACAACTCCTACGAGCAGTACTTC. It specifies CASRRLAYNSYEQYF. The chain carries TRBV6-5 and TRBJ2-7; 8 bases map to TRBD2. This CDR3 has 15 residues. The junction had 7 bases not matched to a gene; V was cut back by 6 bases and J by 0 bases. Germline V gene data show CDR1 as MNHEY and CDR2 as SVGAGI.

The chain couples TRBV24-1 to TRBJ2-5, with 7 bases aligning to TRBD1. With 4 bases clipped from V and 5 bases from J, the junction kept 9 bases outside the gene matches. The CDR3 runs 15 residues. The germline CDR1 and CDR2 sequences are KGHDR and SFDVKD. CDR3 region: CATSDPDRPGETQYF. CDR3 in DNA: TGTGCCACCAGTGACCCGGACAGGCCTGGCGAGACCCAGTACTTC.

With regard to this clone: This same CDR3 is encoded by further DNA sequences in the sample. The chain has TRBV3-1 (or the pseudogene TRBV3-2) and TRBJ1-5, with D tentatively TRBD1 (5 bases). With 0 bases removed from V and 1 base from J, the gap between germline ends came to 7 bases. CDR3 length: 15 residues. The germline gives CDR1 LGHDT, CDR2 YNNKEL (reference sequence). The CDR3 DNA reads TGTGCCAGCAGCCAAGAGGGGGGAAGCAATCAGCCCCAGCATTTT. It is translated as CASSQEGGSNQPQHF.

The gene calls are TRBV11-3 and TRBJ2-1; D gene unclear. Germline-derived CDR1 and CDR2 are SGHNT and YENEEA. Trimming took 3 bases from V and 9 from J, leaving 12 bases between them. CDR3 length equals 13 residues. The CDR3 is CASSFISGGEQFF. The DNA of the CDR3 is TGTGCCAGCAGCTTTATTTCAGGTGGTGAGCAGTTCTTC.

This clone was found a few times. V is TRBV30 and J is TRBJ2-1; TRBD2 aligns across 12 bases. The J segment lost 7 bases and the V segment lost 1 base, leaving 8 bases of the junction unmatched. Germline CDR1 reads GTSNPN; CDR2 reads SVGIG (reference sequence). The CDR3 length is 16 residues. The CDR3 here is CAWSGLAGESRNEQFF. The CDR3 coding sequence is TGTGCCTGGAGTGGACTAGCGGGAGAATCAAGGAATGAGCAGTTCTTC.

V and J are TRBV6-5 and TRBJ2-2; TRBD2 matches 8 bases. V lost 6 bases and J lost 7; bases outside the gene matches: 7. This CDR3 is built from 14 residues. Germline V CDR1 and CDR2: MNHEY, SVGAGI. This chain's CDR3 is CASSSGLAGGELFF. The CDR3 coding sequence is TGTGCCAGCAGCTCTGGACTAGCTGGCGGGGAGCTGTTTTTT.

This clone showed up just once. This sequence joins TRBV27 and TRBJ2-1; 11 bases fit TRBD2. With V trimmed by 1 base and J by 4 bases, 3 bases remained unmatched. The CDR3 extends over 16 amino acids. Germline lookup yields CDR1 MNHEY and CDR2 SMNVEV (reference sequence). CDR3 DNA: TGTGCCAGCAGTTTATTTAGCGGGAGGGGTTACAATGAGCAGTTCTTC. It specifies CASSLFSGRGYNEQFF.

This chain links TRBV19 with TRBJ1-2; TRBD1 matches 7 bases. The CDR3 runs 14 residues. After removal of 7 bases from V and 3 bases from J, the junction contained 8 bases not matched to a gene. Germline values: CDR1 LNHDA, CDR2 SQIVND (reference sequence). The CDR3 reads CASNDREIYYGYTF. CDR3 bases: TGTGCCAGTAACGACAGGGAAATTTACTATGGCTACACCTTC.

This sequence joins TRBV27 and TRBJ2-5; 12 bases are a match to TRBD1. Germline V gives CDR1 MNHEY, CDR2 SMNVEV (reference sequence). V lost 0 bases and J lost 5; bases outside the gene matches: 22. This CDR3 comprises 22 residues. CDR3 loop: CASSLSRPGTGGIKRTGETQYF. For the CDR3, the DNA is TGTGCCAGCAGTTTATCTCGCCCCGGGACAGGGGGCATCAAAAGGACGGGGGAGACCCAGTACTTC.

This clone is a singleton in its sample. CDR3 amino acids: CASSWGGWEKLFF. The CDR3 region has the DNA TGTGCCAGCAGCTGGGGAGGTTGGGAAAAACTGTTTTTT. The rearrangement uses TRBV14 and TRBJ1-4; no definite D call. Looked up from germline, CDR1 is SGHDN and CDR2 is FVKESK. This CDR3 has 13 residues. The V end was cut by 5 bases, the J end by 8 bases, with 12 bases between.

The chain employs TRBV5-4 and TRBJ2-2; 8 nucleotides align to TRBD1. V lost 5 bases to trimming and J lost 4 bases; unmatched junction nucleotides: 4. Germline loops: CDR1 SGHNT, CDR2 YYREEE (reference sequence). This CDR3 is 14 amino acids long. The CDR3 coding sequence is TGTGCCAGCAGTGCACAGGGGGTCACCGGGGAGCTGTTTTTT. Translation gives CASSAQGVTGELFF.

This rearrangement joins TRBV7-9 to TRBJ1-2; 8 bases are a match to TRBD1. The germline CDR1 and CDR2 sequences are SEHNR and FQNEAQ (reference sequence). The CDR3 loop spans 13 amino acids. Here the CDR3 DNA reads TGTGCGGGGGACAGGCCAACTAACTATGGCTACACCTTC. As protein: CAGDRPTNYGYTF.

J is TRBJ2-7 and V is TRBV7-3; the D gene is possibly TRBD1 (7 bases). The CDR3 length is 15 residues. Trimming shortened V by 3 bases and J by 6 bases, and 18 bases separated the two germline ends. Germline-derived CDR1 and CDR2 are SGHTA and FQGTGA. CDR3 nucleotides: TGTGCCAGCAGCTTGGAGGGGGCAACGCGTTTCGAGCAGTACTTC. Amino acids: CASSLEGATRFEQYF.

The chain carries TRBV19 and TRBJ1-3; D gene uncertain. The CDR3 loop spans 15 amino acids. CDR1 and CDR2 (germline): LNHDA, SQIVND (reference sequence). Trimming removed 6 bases from V and 0 bases from J, with 12 bases in between. CDR3 in DNA: TGTGCCAGTAGGGAGGATCCCAGCTCTGGAAACACCATATATTTT. Amino acid sequence: CASREDPSSGNTIYF.

The chain couples TRBV9 to TRBJ2-7, with 7 bases aligning to TRBD1. Germline CDR1 SGDLS, CDR2 YYNGEE. The CDR3 has 16 residues. V dropped 0 bases and J dropped 1; count of bases not matched to a gene: 7. The CDR3 protein is CASSVDATGQSYEQYF. CDR3 coding DNA: TGTGCCAGCAGCGTAGATGCGACAGGGCAATCCTACGAGCAGTACTTC. The variable domain in full, completed from reference TRBV9 and TRBJ2-7, reads DSGVTQTPKHLITATGQRVTLRCSPRSGDLSVYWYQQSLDQGLQFLIQYYNGEERAKGNILERFSAQQFPDLHSELNLSSLELGDSALYFCASSVDATGQSYEQYFGPGTRLTVT.

This clone was detected once. The chain is built from TRBV19 and TRBJ2-7, with 10 bases that match TRBD2. There are 14 residues in the CDR3. Trimming cost V 3 bases and J 3 bases; bases outside gene matches: 2. Germline-derived CDR1 and CDR2 are LNHDA and SQIVND (reference sequence). CDR3 in amino acids: CASSIQREGYEQYF. CDR3 nucleotide sequence: TGTGCCAGTAGTATCCAGCGGGAGGGCTACGAGCAGTACTTC.

The chain is built from TRBV5-1 and TRBJ1-4; possibly TRBD1 for D (6 bases). V dropped 0 bases and J dropped 4 bases, with 13 bases sitting between them. The length of the CDR3 is 16 residues. Per germline, CDR1 SGHRS and CDR2 YFSETQ. CDR3 sequence reads: CASSLGGQQSNEKLFF. DNA of the CDR3: TGCGCCAGCAGCTTGGGGGGGCAGCAAAGTAATGAAAAACTGTTTTTT.